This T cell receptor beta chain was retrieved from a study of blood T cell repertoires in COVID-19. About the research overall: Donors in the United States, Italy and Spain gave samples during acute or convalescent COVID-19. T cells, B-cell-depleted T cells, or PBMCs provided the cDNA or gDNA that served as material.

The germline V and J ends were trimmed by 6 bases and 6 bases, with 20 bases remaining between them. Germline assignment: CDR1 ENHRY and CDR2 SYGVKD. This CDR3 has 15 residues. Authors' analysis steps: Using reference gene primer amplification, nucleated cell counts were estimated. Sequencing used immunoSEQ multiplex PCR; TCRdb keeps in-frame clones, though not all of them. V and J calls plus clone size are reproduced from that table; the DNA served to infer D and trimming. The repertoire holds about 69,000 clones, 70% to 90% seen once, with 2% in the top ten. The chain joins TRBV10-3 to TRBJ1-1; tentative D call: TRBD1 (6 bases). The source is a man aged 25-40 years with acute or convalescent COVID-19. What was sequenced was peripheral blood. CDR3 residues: CAIRSIQGAFSEAFF. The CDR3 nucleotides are TGTGCCATCAGATCCATACAGGGAGCTTTCTCTGAAGCTTTCTTT.